These T cell receptor beta chains were read from a single sample in a study of OX40 agonist ivuxolimab in advanced cancers. The table came from immunoSEQ multiplex PCR; TCRdb's copy has only in-frame clones and leaves some out. The table lists about 110,000 clones, approximately 89% of them singletons. The sample here was CD4+ or CD8+ T cells sorted from blood, taken in a trial of the OX40 agonist ivuxolimab. These receptor sequences come from an adult with an advanced solid tumor such as melanoma, head and neck, liver or kidney cancer. Each CDR3 is given with its conserved first and last residue. The D gene is left open where the match is weak. Clone size is stated in some rows and not others, as once, few, many or a class when expanded.

V: TRBV27
J: TRBJ2-7
D: TRBD2
size: -
CDR3: CASSLRVAGGPQAYEQYF
DNA: TGTGCCAGCAGTTTAAGAGTAGCGGGAGGGCCTCAAGCCTACGAGCAGTACTTC

V: TRBV7-9
J: TRBJ1-1
D: -
size: -
CDR3: CASSSKDRGRYTEAFF
DNA: TGTGCCAGCAGCTCCAAAGACCGGGGCCGCTACACTGAAGCTTTCTTT

V: TRBV2
J: TRBJ2-1
D: TRBD2
size: -
CDR3: CASKYSGSYNEQFF
DNA: TGTGCCAGCAAGTACAGCGGGAGCTACAATGAGCAGTTCTTC

V: TRBV21-1
J: TRBJ2-3
D: -
size: -
CDR3: CASSPGGGTLAGNSTDTQYF
DNA: TGTGCCAGCAGTCCCGGGGGAGGGACATTAGCGGGAAATAGCACAGATACGCAGTATTTT

V: TRBV28
J: TRBJ1-2
D: TRBD1
size: -
CDR3: CASRSGQGPEGYTF
DNA: TGTGCCAGCAGATCCGGACAGGGACCAGAGGGCTACACCTTC

V: TRBV30
J: TRBJ2-2
D: TRBD1
size: -
CDR3: CAWLGTENTGELFF
DNA: TGTGCCTGGTTAGGGACAGAGAACACCGGGGAGCTGTTTTTT

V: TRBV7-2
J: TRBJ2-1
D: -
size: -
CDR3: CASSMSYNEQFF
DNA: TGTGCCAGCAGTATGTCCTACAATGAGCAGTTCTTC

V: TRBV28
J: TRBJ1-1
D: -
size: once
CDR3: CASSLIRQGTMNTEAFF
DNA: TGTGCCAGCAGTTTAATAAGGCAGGGCACCATGAACACTGAAGCTTTCTTT

V: TRBV28
J: TRBJ1-2
D: TRBD1
size: -
CDR3: CASSSRGQEPYGYTF
DNA: TGTGCCAGCAGCTCCCGGGGACAGGAACCTTATGGCTACACCTTC

V: TRBV27
J: TRBJ1-4
D: -
size: -
CDR3: CASRDKYLNDEKLFF
DNA: TGTGCCAGCAGAGACAAGTACCTTAACGATGAAAAACTGTTTTTT

V: TRBV19
J: TRBJ1-5
D: -
size: -
CDR3: CASRWGGSNQPQHF
DNA: TGTGCCAGTAGATGGGGAGGTAGCAATCAGCCCCAGCATTTT

V: TRBV28
J: TRBJ2-1
D: -
size: -
CDR3: CASSPGGTRAYNEQFF
DNA: TGTGCCAGCAGCCCCGGAGGAACGAGGGCATACAATGAGCAGTTCTTC

V: TRBV7-8
J: TRBJ2-3
D: TRBD2
size: -
CDR3: CASSPISSGLSTDTQYF
DNA: TGTGCCAGCAGCCCCATTTCTAGCGGCCTTAGCACAGATACGCAGTATTTT

V: TRBV28
J: TRBJ1-4
D: -
size: -
CDR3: CASSFYTNEKLFF
DNA: TGTGCCAGCAGTTTTTATACTAATGAAAAACTGTTTTTT

V: TRBV7-2
J: TRBJ2-7
D: TRBD1
size: -
CDR3: CASSLGGQGGYEQYF
DNA: TGTGCCAGCAGCTTAGGGGGACAGGGAGGCTACGAGCAGTACTTC

V: TRBV4-1
J: TRBJ1-5
D: TRBD1
size: -
CDR3: CASSYRDRGNQPQHF
DNA: TGCGCCAGCAGCTACCGGGACAGGGGAAATCAGCCCCAGCATTTT

V: TRBV19
J: TRBJ1-5
D: -
size: -
CDR3: CASSIDEGGWSNQPQHF
DNA: TGTGCCAGTAGTATAGATGAGGGGGGCTGGAGCAATCAGCCCCAGCATTTT

V: TRBV19
J: TRBJ2-7
D: TRBD2
size: -
CDR3: CASSTILAVGSYEQYF
DNA: TGTGCCAGTAGTACGATACTAGCGGTAGGATCCTACGAGCAGTACTTC

V: TRBV5-1
J: TRBJ1-4
D: -
size: -
CDR3: CASSPGSSKGVEKLFF
DNA: TGCGCCAGCAGCCCCGGCAGTAGCAAGGGTGTTGAAAAACTGTTTTTT

V: TRBV28
J: TRBJ2-7
D: -
size: -
CDR3: CASSFEAAWSVDF
DNA: TGTGCCAGCAGTTTTGAAGCTGCATGGAGTGTCGACTTC

V: TRBV27
J: TRBJ2-3
D: TRBD1
size: -
CDR3: CASSRQGATSTDTQYF
DNA: TGTGCCAGCAGCAGACAGGGCGCGACTAGCACAGATACGCAGTATTTT

V: TRBV18
J: TRBJ2-5
D: -
size: -
CDR3: CASSPPSHGETQYF
DNA: TGTGCCAGCTCACCACCTAGCCATGGAGAGACCCAGTACTTC

V: TRBV19
J: TRBJ1-1
D: -
size: -
CDR3: CASSSQGLNTEAFF
DNA: TGTGCCAGTAGTTCACAGGGACTTAACACTGAAGCTTTCTTT

V: TRBV5-4
J: TRBJ2-1
D: -
size: once
CDR3: CASRVDSNEQFF
DNA: TGTGCCAGCAGGGTGGACAGCAATGAGCAGTTCTTC

V: TRBV18
J: TRBJ2-7
D: -
size: -
CDR3: CASSPKADYSYEQYF
DNA: TGTGCCAGCTCACCAAAGGCGGATTACTCCTACGAGCAGTACTTC

V: TRBV6-5
J: TRBJ2-1
D: TRBD2
size: -
CDR3: CASSYSPAGGDNEQFF
DNA: TGTGCCAGCAGTTACTCTCCAGCGGGAGGGGACAATGAGCAGTTCTTC

V: TRBV29-1
J: TRBJ2-1
D: TRBD1
size: -
CDR3: CSVEDRTGRNEQFF
DNA: TGCAGCGTTGAGGATCGGACAGGGAGGAATGAGCAGTTCTTC

V: TRBV25-1
J: TRBJ1-2
D: -
size: -
CDR3: CASSEGGDGYTF
DNA: TGTGCCAGCAGTGAAGGGGGAGATGGCTACACCTTC

V: TRBV19
J: TRBJ2-6
D: -
size: -
CDR3: CASSIGGPAISGANVLTF
DNA: TGTGCCAGTAGTATTGGGGGACCGGCTATCTCTGGGGCCAACGTCCTGACTTTC

V: TRBV6-5
J: TRBJ1-6
D: TRBD1
size: -
CDR3: CASTSTGENSPLHF
DNA: TGTGCCAGCACTTCCACAGGGGAAAACTCACCCCTCCACTTT

V: TRBV9
J: TRBJ2-2
D: -
size: -
CDR3: CASSVVASAGELFF
DNA: TGTGCCAGCAGCGTAGTGGCGAGCGCCGGGGAGCTGTTTTTT

V: TRBV28
J: TRBJ1-2
D: TRBD1
size: -
CDR3: CASSIGTAGYGYTF
DNA: TGTGCCAGCAGTATCGGGACAGCTGGCTATGGCTACACCTTC

V: TRBV19
J: TRBJ2-1
D: TRBD2
size: -
CDR3: CASSFPGTSGRKGEQFF
DNA: TGTGCCAGTAGTTTCCCCGGGACTAGCGGGAGGAAAGGTGAGCAGTTCTTC

V: TRBV5-1
J: TRBJ2-1
D: TRBD2
size: -
CDR3: CASSLELAGENEQFF
DNA: TGCGCCAGCAGCTTGGAACTAGCGGGAGAGAATGAGCAGTTCTTC

V: TRBV30
J: TRBJ1-2
D: -
size: once
CDR3: CAWSASAYGYTF
DNA: TGTGCCTGGAGTGCCTCGGCATATGGCTACACCTTC

V: TRBV9
J: TRBJ1-2
D: TRBD1
size: few
CDR3: CASSATGSGYGYTF
DNA: TGTGCCAGCAGCGCGACAGGGTCCGGCTATGGCTACACCTTC

V: TRBV7-3
J: TRBJ2-1
D: TRBD1
size: -
CDR3: CASSLDRGDEQFF
DNA: TGTGCCAGCAGCTTAGACAGGGGCGATGAGCAGTTCTTC

V: TRBV7-6
J: TRBJ1-3
D: -
size: -
CDR3: CASSQQGGNTIYF
DNA: TGTGCCAGCAGCCAACAGGGTGGAAACACCATATATTTT

V: TRBV28
J: TRBJ1-2
D: -
size: -
CDR3: CASSAVTNYGYTF
DNA: TGTGCCAGCAGCGCGGTAACAAATTATGGCTACACCTTC

V: TRBV7-6
J: TRBJ2-5
D: -
size: once
CDR3: CASSFTETQYF
DNA: TGTGCCAGCAGCTTCACAGAGACCCAGTACTTC

V: TRBV19
J: TRBJ1-1
D: -
size: -
CDR3: CASSIMEGRAFF
DNA: TGTGCCAGTAGTATAATGGAGGGGCGCGCTTTCTTT

V: TRBV4-1
J: TRBJ2-5
D: -
size: -
CDR3: CASSQEEGETQYF
DNA: TGCGCCAGCAGCCAAGAAGAGGGGGAGACCCAGTACTTC

V: TRBV18
J: TRBJ1-2
D: -
size: -
CDR3: CASSPSGPNYGYTF
DNA: TGTGCCAGCTCACCATCAGGCCCTAACTATGGCTACACCTTC

V: TRBV5-1
J: TRBJ2-1
D: TRBD2
size: -
CDR3: CASSPSGSSYNEQFF
DNA: TGCGCCAGCAGCCCTAGCGGGAGTTCCTACAATGAGCAGTTCTTC

V: TRBV28
J: TRBJ2-7
D: TRBD1
size: -
CDR3: CASSLVDRGSHEQYF
DNA: TGTGCCAGCAGTTTGGTGGACAGGGGGTCCCACGAGCAGTACTTC

V: TRBV6-5
J: TRBJ1-5
D: TRBD1
size: -
CDR3: CASSSIQGSGQPQHF
DNA: TGTGCCAGCAGTTCCATACAGGGGTCCGGGCAGCCCCAGCATTTT

V: TRBV9
J: TRBJ1-3
D: -
size: -
CDR3: CASTSTRSGNTIYF
DNA: TGTGCCAGCACTTCCACCCGGTCTGGAAACACCATATATTTT

V: TRBV21-1
J: TRBJ2-1
D: -
size: -
CDR3: CASSKPNYGTSGYNEQFF
DNA: TGTGCCAGCAGCAAACCCAACTACGGGACTAGCGGCTACAATGAGCAGTTCTTC

V: TRBV5-4
J: TRBJ2-7
D: TRBD2
size: -
CDR3: CASSQRSSGSSYEQYF
DNA: TGTGCCAGCAGCCAGCGTTCTAGCGGGAGCTCCTACGAGCAGTACTTC

V: TRBV11-2
J: TRBJ2-1
D: -
size: once
CDR3: CASSLNYNEQFF
DNA: TGTGCCAGCAGCTTGAACTACAATGAGCAGTTCTTC

V: TRBV14
J: TRBJ1-1
D: -
size: -
CDR3: CASSQDVRVGGTEAFF
DNA: TGTGCCAGCAGCCAAGATGTGCGGGTCGGTGGCACTGAAGCTTTCTTT

V: TRBV18
J: TRBJ2-2
D: TRBD1
size: -
CDR3: CASSPSTFTGVNTGELFF
DNA: TGTGCCAGCTCACCGTCTACTTTTACAGGGGTGAACACCGGGGAGCTGTTTTTT